This TCR beta chain was documented in a study of graft-versus-host responses after intestinal transplantation. For the study at large: Anti-thymocyte globulin was used for induction in all recipients, who then took tacrolimus and steroids for about 3 years. The study, taken as a whole, reports: Ileal or blood samples showed some GvH clones first, and such clones were also found in recipient marrow.

TCRdb's table, derived via immunoSEQ multiplex PCR, lists solely in-frame clones and lacks some. The sample holds 95,000 to 110,000 clones; roughly 87% are singletons and the top ten take 0.71%. Trimming pared 0 bases from V and 7 bases from J, leaving 11 bases between. The CDR3 loop spans 15 amino acids. CDR1 is SGDLS and CDR2 is YYNGEE in the germline V gene. To note about this clone: As yet, its antigen is unknown.

The input for sequencing was unstimulated CD4+ T cells sorted from spleen or lymph node cells, taken before transplant. The sequence came from a human donor who was the organ donor for an intestinal transplant. J is TRBJ1-6 and V is TRBV9; D remains unclear. CDR3 bases: TGTGCCAGCAGCGTAGACCCAGGAGGGAATTCACCCCTCCACTTT. It yields the protein CASSVDPGGNSPLHF.